The clone carrying this T cell receptor (beta chain) has a count of ten or more. The antigen is not known. V was clipped by 2 bases and J by 0 bases, with 11 bases between them. This CDR3 spans 17 amino acids. Germline V gene data show CDR1 as SEHNR and CDR2 as FQNEAQ (reference sequence). These data are taken from a study of Graves' ophthalmopathy and Graves' hyperthyroidism. Study-level points and caveats: Cross-validated, the 13-signature model showed 87.88%/81.08% sensitivity/specificity, and 80%/75% in the test set.

RNA transcripts were the template, and TCR beta CDR3 regions were amplified from them. HTBI primers were employed in first-round RT-PCR, then a second-round multiplex PCR followed. Using its own MiXCR run on the multiplex PCR reads, TCRdb lists one record per CDR3 protein. The sample yields 500,000 to 600,000 distinct CDR3 sequences, roughly 39% seen once. The chain carries TRBV7-9 and TRBJ2-6; D is possibly TRBD1 or TRBD2 (5 bases each). This clonotype was obtained from an adult man with Graves' hyperthyroidism. The sequencing sample was made of peripheral blood or thyroid tissue (not recorded which). CDR3 sequence reads: CASSLSGRLSGANVLTF. Here the CDR3 DNA reads TGTGCCAGCAGCTTATCGGGGCGTCTCTCTGGGGCCAACGTCCTGACTTTC.